There are many counts of the clone carrying this T cell receptor beta chain. The antigen is unknown. TCRdb reprocessed the 5' RACE reads via MiXCR and lists one record per CDR3 protein. In the table there are over 250,000 distinct CDR3 sequences, about 4% of which are singletons. The germline V gene encodes CDR1 SGHRS and CDR2 YFSETQ. Trimming cost V 4 bases and J 4 bases, with 17 bases left between them. CDR3 length: 15 amino acids. These data originate in a study of T cells after yellow fever vaccination. Broader study findings: Most clones from primary vaccination resurfaced after the booster (around 95% CD4, around 90% CD8).

The specimen was PBMCs, collected 5 days after the yellow fever booster vaccination. The genes are TRBV5-1 and TRBJ2-5; D is possibly TRBD1 (5 bases). The clonotype originates from a man aged 18 to 30 who received the YFV17D yellow fever vaccine. The CDR3 bases are TGCGCCAGCAGCCGAACCAGGGTAGAGGTAGAGACCCAGTACTTC. Translating it yields CASSRTRVEVETQYF.